This T cell receptor (beta chain) was identified in a study of T cell repertoires in aging, cancer and after chemotherapy. V was pared by 8 bases and J by 3 bases, with 8 bases between. Germline assignment: CDR1 ENHRY and CDR2 SYGVKD. The CDR3 is 11 amino acids. Peripheral blood genomic DNA, not sorted cells or RNA, was the template. TRB rearrangements spanning V, D and J were amplified using mixed TRB-A/B primers. TCRdb re-derived calls from the multiplex PCR reads in MiXCR, one entry per CDR3 protein. The sample records about 11,000 distinct CDR3 sequences, 25% to 30% being singletons. Sequencing was performed on blood. This rearrangement joins TRBV10-3 to TRBJ2-7; D is unresolved. The TCR was taken from a human donor in good health. The CDR3 loop reads CAISPGYEQYF. Here the CDR3 DNA reads TGTGCCATCTCTCCCGGCTACGAGCAGTACTTC.